Below, 5 T cell receptor beta chains from the same sample are listed, as sequenced in a study of blood T cell repertoires in COVID-19. The protocol was immunoSEQ multiplex PCR, while the TCRdb copy is restricted to in-frame clones and leaves out a portion. Here the sample spans 150,000 to 200,000 clones, 90% to 95% being singletons. The sequenced sample was peripheral blood. These receptors originate from a woman aged 45-65 years with acute or convalescent COVID-19.

A note on this clone: Other DNA sequences in this specimen translate into the identical CDR3. This chain connects TRBV19 to TRBJ1-4, with 7 bases aligning to TRBD1. CDR3 length equals 16 residues. J was trimmed by 5 bases and V by 1 base; bases with no gene match: 7. Germline V lookup: CDR1 LNHDA, CDR2 SQIVND (reference sequence). DNA of the CDR3: TGTGCCAGTAGTATAGTAAGGACAGGAGGAAATGAAAAACTGTTTTTT. Encoded protein: CASSIVRTGGNEKLFF.

The V call is TRBV24-1, the J call TRBJ2-1, with D possibly being TRBD1 (5 bases). Trimming stripped 3 bases from V and 6 bases from J, with 14 bases between. Germline loops: CDR1 KGHDR, CDR2 SFDVKD. The CDR3 has 15 residues. The CDR3 nucleotides are TGTGCCACCAGTGATACATTGCAGGGCACCAATGAGCAGTTCTTC. Amino acid sequence: CATSDTLQGTNEQFF.

The rearrangement joins TRBV5-6 to TRBJ2-3; 10 nucleotides match TRBD1. The junction had 7 bases not matched to a gene; V was cut back by 0 bases and J by 3 bases. Germline V lookup: CDR1 SGHDT, CDR2 YYEEEE. CDR3 length: 17 residues. CDR3 amino acids: CASSLAAGTGETDTQYF. The CDR3 nucleotides read TGTGCCAGCAGCTTGGCCGCCGGGACAGGGGAGACAGATACGCAGTATTTT.

In this sample, this clone turned up once. The genes are TRBV30 and TRBJ2-1, with D possibly TRBD1 on 7 matching bases. V was trimmed by 5 bases and J by 9 bases, leaving 17 bases between them. The CDR3 extends over 13 amino acids. The germline CDR1 and CDR2 sequences are GTSNPN and SVGIG (reference sequence). The CDR3 DNA reads as TGTGCCTGGGAGGAGGGGGCTCTCGGTGAGCAGTTCTTC. It translates to CAWEEGALGEQFF.

The V call is TRBV20-1, the J call TRBJ1-5, with a weak D call TRBD1 (5 bases). The CDR3 is 14 amino acids. CDR1 and CDR2 from the germline V gene are DFQATT and SNEGSKA (reference sequence). The V gene lost 3 bases and the J gene lost 3 bases, with 12 bases spanning the gap. The CDR3 loop is CSASKGPINQPQHF. The CDR3 DNA reads TGCAGTGCTAGTAAGGGGCCGATCAATCAGCCCCAGCATTTT.